Following are 22 T cell receptor beta chains from one sample sequenced in a study of blood T cells in healthy people across ages. Primers used in a second PCR of roughly 6 to 12 cycles were a sample-barcoded 5' primer and a J-beta primer mix. TCRdb re-called the 5' RACE reads through MiXCR, storing one row per CDR3 protein. This sample carries hundreds of thousands of distinct CDR3 sequences, 20% to 30% of them seen once, and the ten largest clones take about 3%. The sample also formed part of further work on T cells of mothers and their children.

The specimen sequenced was blood. All receptors come from a boy aged 10-17 years in good health.

The sample holds many counts of this clonotype. This chain uses TRBV12-3 or TRBV12-4 with TRBJ2-7; the match to TRBD2 covers 7 bases. The junction had 8 bases not matched to a gene; V was cut back by 6 bases and J by 0 bases. The CDR3 runs 15 residues. CDR3: CASSRTGLDSYEQYF. In nucleotides, the CDR3 is TGTGCCAGCAGCCGCACAGGACTAGACTCCTACGAGCAGTACTTC.

This clonotype appeared a single time. This chain links TRBV5-1 with TRBJ2-3; 9 bases line up with TRBD1. The J segment lost 2 bases and the V segment lost 4 bases, leaving 11 bases of the junction unmatched. CDR1 SGHRS and CDR2 YFSETQ come from the germline V gene. The CDR3 is 17 amino acids. The CDR3 sequence: CASSLRSGQGFTDTQYF. In nucleotides, the CDR3 is TGCGCCAGCAGCCTCAGGTCTGGACAGGGGTTCACAGATACGCAGTATTTT.

The chain employs TRBV10-3 and TRBJ2-5, with 9 bases that match TRBD1. The V gene's germline CDR1 is ENHRY and CDR2 SYGVKD. The CDR3 is 14 residues long. V trimming: 7 bases; J trimming: 1 base; junction bases outside the gene matches: 4. CDR3 region: CAIKVDRGQETQYF. The CDR3 DNA is TGTGCCATCAAGGTGGACAGGGGCCAAGAGACCCAGTACTTC.

The chain combines TRBV6-1 with TRBJ2-5, with 9 bases matching TRBD1. The J call could be wrong; TRBJ2-1 is a better fit for the DNA end. This CDR3 spans 17 amino acids. Germline loops: CDR1 MNHNS, CDR2 SASEGT. The CDR3 DNA follows: TGTGCCAGCAGCCGGAAGGCAGGGACAGGGTATGGAAATGAGCAGTTCTTC. Translation: CASSRKAGTGYGNEQFF.

In nucleotides, the CDR3 is TGTGCCAGCCTCCGGGAGGGGAAACGAGAGACCCAGTACTTC. Amino acids: CASLREGKRETQYF. This chain connects TRBV12-3 or TRBV12-4 to TRBJ2-5, with 8 nucleotides matching TRBD2. The length of the CDR3 is 14 residues. The ends lost 8 bases at V and 4 bases at J; junction bases unmatched: 9.

The V and J genes are TRBV13 and TRBJ2-7, with no clear D. The CDR3 is 15 amino acids. With 1 base removed from V and 0 bases from J, the gap between germline ends came to 10 bases. CDR1 PRHDT and CDR2 FYEKMQ come from the germline V gene (reference sequence). CDR3 region: CASSLVPGPSYEQYF. As DNA, the CDR3 is TGTGCCAGCAGCTTAGTCCCGGGTCCCTCCTACGAGCAGTACTTC.

This chain joins TRBV10-3 and TRBJ2-7; D may be TRBD1 or TRBD2 (5 bases each). This CDR3 region has 12 residues. Trimming removed 10 bases at V and 2 bases at J, with 12 bases between. CDR1 ENHRY and CDR2 SYGVKD come from the germline V gene. The CDR3 coding sequence is TGTGCCAGTACGGGACGGCCCTACGAGCAGTACTTC. It specifies CASTGRPYEQYF.

This sequence joins TRBV5-5 and TRBJ2-5, with TRBD2 as a possible D gene (5 bases). Trimming removed 6 bases at V and 5 bases at J, with 23 bases between. The CDR3 spans 16 residues. Germline CDR1 reads SGHKS; CDR2 reads YYEKEE (reference sequence). CDR3 sequence: CASTMRESTLRETQYF. The DNA for the CDR3 is TGTGCCAGCACGATGAGGGAGTCCACTTTAAGGGAGACCCAGTACTTC.

V usage is TRBV20-1 and J usage is TRBJ1-1; D is ambiguous. This CDR3 has 11 amino acids. Per germline, CDR1 DFQATT and CDR2 SNEGSKA (reference sequence). The V end lost 3 bases, the J end lost 9 bases, and 11 bases lay between the germline ends. The CDR3 loop reads CSARLSPQAFF. CDR3 in DNA: TGCAGTGCTAGGCTTTCCCCGCAAGCTTTCTTT.

This chain connects TRBV12-3 or TRBV12-4 to TRBJ1-4; D unresolved. This CDR3 contains 13 residues. The V gene lost 2 bases and the J gene lost 4 bases, with 5 bases spanning the gap. The CDR3 DNA reads TGTGCCAGCAGTTTAAGCGGTAATGAAAAACTGTTTTTT. Translation gives CASSLSGNEKLFF.

The V call is TRBV24-1, the J call TRBJ2-1; 9 bases agree with TRBD1. Germline V gene data show CDR1 as KGHDR and CDR2 as SFDVKD. CDR3 length equals 16 residues. The J segment lost 7 bases and the V segment lost 7 bases, leaving 13 bases of the junction unmatched. This CDR3 is CATRNRGQDPKNEQFF. CDR3 in DNA: TGTGCCACCAGGAACAGGGGGCAAGATCCTAAGAATGAGCAGTTCTTC.

The chain has TRBV10-3 and TRBJ2-5; a possible D gene is TRBD1 (5 bases). The better agreement between TRBJ2-1 and the DNA end casts doubt on the J call. This CDR3 comprises 12 residues. Germline V gives CDR1 ENHRY, CDR2 SYGVKD. CDR3 DNA sequence: TGTGCCATCAGGGACCAGGGCAATGAGCAGTTCTTC. Its translation: CAIRDQGNEQFF.

This clonotype turned up a few times. This rearrangement joins TRBV7-2 to TRBJ2-3; a possible D gene is TRBD2 (6 bases). The V end lost 1 base, the J end lost 4 bases, and 12 bases lay between the germline ends. This CDR3 spans 15 amino acids. Germline CDR1 reads SGHTA; CDR2 reads FQGNSA. Here the CDR3 reads CASSLEAGRADTQYF. The CDR3, as DNA: TGTGCCAGCAGCTTAGAAGCGGGCCGCGCAGATACGCAGTATTTT.

The gene calls are TRBV28 and TRBJ2-5; D is possibly TRBD1 or TRBD2 (6 bases each). The J call may not be correct, given that the DNA end is closer to TRBJ2-7. Germline lookup yields CDR1 MDHEN and CDR2 SYDVKM. CDR3 length: 15 amino acids. In nucleotides, the CDR3 is TGTGCCAGCAGCGAGAACGGGGGCCTCTCCTACGAGCAGTACTTC. Translated: CASSENGGLSYEQYF.

This chain connects TRBV27 to TRBJ2-5; a possible D gene is TRBD1 (6 bases). CDR1 and CDR2 from the germline V gene are MNHEY and SMNVEV (reference sequence). The CDR3 runs 15 residues. The ends were cut back, 3 bases at V and 5 bases at J, with 16 bases in the middle. CDR3 region: CASSLGLTGPETQYF. The CDR3 DNA reads TGTGCCAGCAGTTTGGGCCTCACAGGGCCTGAGACCCAGTACTTC.

This clonotype has a handful of counts. This rearrangement joins TRBV10-3 to TRBJ2-5, with 9 bases that match TRBD1. Matching the DNA end better, TRBJ2-1 makes the J call doubtful. CDR1 ENHRY and CDR2 SYGVKD come from the germline V gene. The CDR3 has 15 residues. As DNA, the CDR3 is TGTGCCATCAGTGAGAGCGGACAGGGGTTAAGTGAGCAGTTCTTC. It specifies CAISESGQGLSEQFF.

This clonotype has a handful of counts. The V and J genes are TRBV11-2 and TRBJ2-3; weak D call: TRBD1 (7 bases). V lost 5 bases to trimming and J lost 4 bases, with 13 bases between them. In germline, CDR1 is SGHAT, CDR2 FQNNGV. This CDR3 is built from 14 residues. The CDR3 nucleotides are TGTGCCAGCAGCCAGGGGGGTTCCGCAGATACGCAGTATTTT. It yields the protein CASSQGGSADTQYF.

The gene calls are TRBV20-1 and TRBJ2-5, with D possibly TRBD2 on 5 matching bases. The tail of the sequence fits TRBJ2-1 better, so the J call may be wrong. The CDR3 runs to 14 residues. Germline values: CDR1 DFQATT, CDR2 SNEGSKA (reference sequence). The CDR3 here is CSASNQAALNEQFF. CDR3 bases: TGCAGTGCTAGTAATCAAGCGGCGCTCAATGAGCAGTTCTTC.

A few counts support this clonotype. The chain couples TRBV5-1 to TRBJ2-5, with 7 nucleotides matching TRBD1. CDR3 length equals 14 residues. The junction had 12 bases not matched to a gene; V was cut back by 7 bases and J by 6 bases. Germline loops: CDR1 SGHRS, CDR2 YFSETQ. The chain's CDR3 is CASRTGLTTKTQYF. DNA for the CDR3: TGCGCCAGCCGGACAGGTTTGACAACTAAGACCCAGTACTTC.

The count of this clonotype is one. Here the CDR3 reads CASRAGRPLSNQPQHF. CDR3 nucleotides: TGTGCCAGCAGGGCGGGGAGACCACTTAGCAATCAGCCCCAGCATTTT. This sequence joins TRBV28 and TRBJ1-5; D is unresolved. The CDR3 covers 16 residues. Trimming took off 6 bases at V and 0 bases at J, with 15 bases between the two ends. From germline, CDR1 is MDHEN and CDR2 SYDVKM.

The V call is TRBV6-6, the J call TRBJ2-2, with D perhaps TRBD2 (6 bases). The CDR3 is made up of 14 amino acids. V was trimmed by 6 bases and J by 3 bases, leaving 11 bases between them. Germline CDR1 reads MNHNY; CDR2 reads SVGAGI (reference sequence). The CDR3 region is CASSSRLDTGELFF. Here the CDR3 DNA reads TGTGCCAGCAGCTCAAGACTAGACACCGGGGAGCTGTTTTTT.

This clonotype was detected only a few times. The chain uses TRBV20-1 and TRBJ2-2, with 8 nucleotides matching TRBD1. V trimming: 5 bases; J trimming: 7 bases; junction bases outside the gene matches: 9. Germline V gives CDR1 DFQATT, CDR2 SNEGSKA (reference sequence). The CDR3 contains 14 residues. The CDR3 is CSAVDRGNIGELFF. In DNA, the CDR3 is TGCAGTGCTGTTGACAGGGGAAATATCGGGGAGCTGTTTTTT.